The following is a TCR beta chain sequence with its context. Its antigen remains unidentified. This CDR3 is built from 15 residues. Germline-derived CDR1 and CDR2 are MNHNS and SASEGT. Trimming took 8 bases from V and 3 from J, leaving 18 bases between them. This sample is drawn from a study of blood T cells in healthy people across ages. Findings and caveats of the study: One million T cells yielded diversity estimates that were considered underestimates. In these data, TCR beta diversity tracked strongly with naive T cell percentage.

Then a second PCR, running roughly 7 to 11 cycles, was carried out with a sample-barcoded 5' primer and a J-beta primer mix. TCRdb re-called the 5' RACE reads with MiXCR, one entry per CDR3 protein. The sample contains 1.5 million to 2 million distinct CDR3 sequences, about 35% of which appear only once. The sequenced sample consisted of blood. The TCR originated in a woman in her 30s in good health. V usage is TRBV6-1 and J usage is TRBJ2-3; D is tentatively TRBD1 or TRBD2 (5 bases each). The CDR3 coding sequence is TGTGCCAGCTGTACCCGGGACCCAGGGACAGATACGCAGTATTTT. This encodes CASCTRDPGTDTQYF.